This T cell receptor beta chain originates from a study of blood T cell repertoires in COVID-19. Produced via immunoSEQ multiplex PCR; TCRdb's table is partial and in-frame only. The table includes 230,000 or so clones, 80% to 90% detected once. This clone was recorded once. Germline CDR1 and CDR2: MGHDK and SYGVNS. V was cut by 1 base and J by 4 bases, with 10 bases left in between. This CDR3 is 15 amino acids long. The sequenced material came from PBMCs or T cells enriched from blood (not recorded which). The chain has TRBV25-1 and TRBJ1-4, with TRBD1 as a possible D gene (5 bases). This receptor was taken from a woman in her forties with acute COVID-19. The CDR3: CASSESAGYNEKLFF. The CDR3 DNA sequence: TGTGCCAGCAGTGAATCGGCAGGGTATAATGAAAAACTGTTTTTT.